Below are 20 T cell receptor beta chains sequenced from a single sample in a study of CD8 T cells in Susac syndrome. With random hexamers, 0.5 to 1 ug RNA was reverse transcribed. TCRdb independently ran MiXCR on the immunoSEQ multiplex PCR reads; one entry per CDR3 protein. The sample yields about 300,000 distinct CDR3 sequences, 70% to 90% seen once. The specimen sequenced was CD8+ T cells from PBMCs. The source is a human donor with multiple sclerosis.

The rearrangement links TRBV27 to TRBJ2-1, with 8 bases matching TRBD2. Per germline, CDR1 MNHEY and CDR2 SMNVEV (reference sequence). Trimming cost V 6 bases and J 8 bases; bases outside gene matches: 15. The length of the CDR3 is 16 residues. Written as DNA, the CDR3 is TGTGCCAGCAGCCCCTCGGGGGGGCCCGCGCATGATGAGCAGTTCTTC. Protein: CASSPSGGPAHDEQFF.

This rearrangement joins TRBV19 to TRBJ1-1; no clear D. CDR3 size: 12 residues. Trimming left V 7 bases short and J 0 bases short, with 6 bases between. Germline values: CDR1 LNHDA, CDR2 SQIVND (reference sequence). CDR3 in amino acids: CASTQLNTEAFF. CDR3 DNA: TGTGCCAGTACGCAGCTGAACACTGAAGCTTTCTTT. The variable domain in full, completed from reference TRBV19 and TRBJ1-1, reads DGGITQSPKYLFRKEGQNVTLSCEQNLNHDAMYWYRQDPGQGLRLIYYSQIVNDFQKGDIAEGYSVSREKKESFPLTVTSAQKNPTAFYLCASTQLNTEAFFGQGTRLTVV.

This rearrangement joins TRBV27 to TRBJ2-5; TRBD1 is a possible D gene (6 bases). The CDR3 has 15 amino acids. Deletions cut 7 bases from V and 2 bases from J, with 17 bases between. Germline lookup yields CDR1 MNHEY and CDR2 SMNVEV (reference sequence). The CDR3 loop is CASTRTRGTQETQYF. Here the CDR3 DNA reads TGTGCCAGCACCAGGACCAGGGGAACACAAGAGACCCAGTACTTC.

This clonotype has only one observation. This chain uses TRBV19 with TRBJ2-1; possibly TRBD1 or TRBD2 for D (5 bases each). Germline-derived CDR1 and CDR2 are LNHDA and SQIVND (reference sequence). V lost 4 bases to trimming and J lost 13 bases, with 14 bases between them. The CDR3 has 12 amino acids. In DNA form, the CDR3 reads TGTGCCAGTAGTACGGGACCCCTGGGACAGTTCTTC. This sequence encodes CASSTGPLGQFF.

The chain joins TRBV18 to TRBJ2-5; D is ambiguous. Per the germline V gene, CDR1 is KGHSH and CDR2 is LQKENI. V was shortened by 1 base and J by 2 bases, with 11 bases between the two germline ends. CDR3 length: 15 residues. The CDR3 DNA sequence: TGTGCCAGCTCACCACTTCTCCCCGGGCAAGAGACCCAGTACTTC. Amino acids: CASSPLLPGQETQYF.

The sample holds one count of this clonotype. The V call is TRBV9, the J call TRBJ2-5, with D possibly TRBD1 on 6 matching bases. The V and J ends lost 4 bases and 5 bases respectively, with 15 bases between them. The V gene's germline CDR1 is SGDLS and CDR2 YYNGEE. This CDR3 has 14 residues. In DNA form, the CDR3 reads TGTGCCAGCAGCCCCCGACAGGTTAGCGAGACCCAGTACTTC. It encodes CASSPRQVSETQYF. Full variable domain (missing parts from reference TRBV9 and TRBJ2-5): DSGVTQTPKHLITATGQRVTLRCSPRSGDLSVYWYQQSLDQGLQFLIQYYNGEERAKGNILERFSAQQFPDLHSELNLSSLELGDSALYFCASSPRQVSETQYFGPGTRLLVL.

The chain couples TRBV28 to TRBJ2-1; 13 bases match TRBD2. The CDR3 has 21 residues. V shed 6 bases and J 1 base; nucleotides not matched to a gene: 18. Germline assignment: CDR1 MDHEN and CDR2 SYDVKM. The CDR3 sequence: CASSPEGTSGVIFGSYNEQFF. In DNA, the CDR3 is TGTGCCAGCAGCCCTGAAGGGACTAGCGGGGTAATTTTTGGGTCCTACAATGAGCAGTTCTTC. Supplemented by reference TRBV28 and TRBJ2-1, the full variable domain reads DVKVTQSSRYLVKRTGEKVFLECVQDMDHENMFWYRQDPGLGLRLIYFSYDVKMKEKGDIPEGYSVSREKKERFSLILESASTNQTSMYLCASSPEGTSGVIFGSYNEQFFGPGTRLTVL.

The chain joins TRBV12-3 or TRBV12-4 to TRBJ1-1; D is possibly TRBD1 (5 bases). This CDR3 comprises 13 residues. V shed 10 bases and J shed 2 bases, with 14 bases lying between them. CDR3 nucleotides: TGTGCCACTGGACACAGAGTTAACACTGAAGCTTTCTTT. It translates to CATGHRVNTEAFF.

This clonotype has more than one count but fewer than ten. The genes are TRBV6-1 and TRBJ1-1; D remains ambiguous. Germline CDR1 and CDR2: MNHNS and SASEGT. The CDR3 has 15 amino acids. Trimming removed 7 bases at V and 0 bases at J, with 15 bases between. In nucleotides, the CDR3 is TGTGCCAGCATCCTAAGCGGAGGTGTGAACACTGAAGCTTTCTTT. It is translated as CASILSGGVNTEAFF.

This clonotype has a handful of counts. The rearrangement uses TRBV30 and TRBJ1-5, with D perhaps matching TRBD1 (6 bases). CDR1 is GTSNPN and CDR2 is SVGIG in the germline V gene (reference sequence). The CDR3 extends over 16 amino acids. With 0 bases removed from V and 4 bases from J, the gap between germline ends came to 16 bases. CDR3 region: CAWSVGGGTNNQPQHF. DNA for the CDR3: TGTGCCTGGAGTGTTGGGGGAGGGACAAATAATCAGCCCCAGCATTTT.

The CDR3 spells CSARDPGQGSMETQYF. DNA of the CDR3: TGCAGTGCTAGAGATCCGGGACAGGGTTCGATGGAGACCCAGTACTTC. This chain links TRBV20-1 with TRBJ2-5, with 9 bases fitting TRBD1. Unmatched junction bases numbered 10, after V lost 0 bases and J lost 5 bases. Germline CDR1 and CDR2: DFQATT and SNEGSKA (reference sequence). This CDR3 region has 16 residues.

This clonotype was picked up one time. This chain joins TRBV6-1 and TRBJ2-6, with TRBD2 matching over 9 bases. The CDR3 length is 19 residues. The germline CDR1 and CDR2 sequences are MNHNS and SASEGT. V lost 5 bases and J lost 1; bases outside the gene matches: 12. Here the CDR3 DNA reads TGTGCCAGCAGTCCCGGCCTCATGGGACTAGCATCTGGGGCCAACGTCCTGACTTTC. As protein: CASSPGLMGLASGANVLTF.

This clonotype has a single count. V is TRBV3-1 and J is TRBJ2-7; no firm D call. Germline loops: CDR1 LGHDT, CDR2 YNNKEL (reference sequence). The CDR3 spans 14 residues. Trimming removed 1 base at V and 0 bases at J, with 7 bases between. The CDR3 here is CASSQALLSYEQYF. CDR3 in DNA: TGTGCCAGCAGCCAAGCTTTGCTCTCCTACGAGCAGTACTTC.

The chain links TRBV2 to TRBJ1-2, with TRBD1 as a possible D gene (5 bases). In germline, CDR1 is SNHLY, CDR2 FYNNEI. The CDR3 runs to 15 residues. Trimming pared 7 bases from V and 6 bases from J, leaving 21 bases between. The CDR3 protein is CASTVRGILFNGYTF. Here the CDR3 DNA reads TGTGCCAGCACGGTTCGGGGGATCCTTTTTAATGGCTACACCTTC. Based on the CDR3 plus reference TRBV2 and TRBJ1-2, the full variable domain is EPEVTQTPSHQVTQMGQEVILRCVPISNHLYFYWYRQILGQKVEFLVSFYNNEISEKSEIFDDQFSVERPDGSNFTLKIRSTKLEDSAMYFCASTVRGILFNGYTFGSGTRLTVV.

On this clonotype: The DNA is left out, because the CDR3 cannot be placed on it with certainty; the CDR3 is given as TCRdb lists it. The rearrangement joins TRBV29-1 to TRBJ2-3; the table's TRBD1 call for D was not verified on the DNA. Germline-derived CDR1 and CDR2 are SQVTM and ANQGSEA. The CDR3 length equals 15 residues, ends included. The CDR3 spells CSACSVEGGSGTQYF.

The chain has TRBV9 and TRBJ2-7, with TRBD1 matching 9 bases. Germline CDR1 SGDLS, CDR2 YYNGEE. The CDR3 sequence is 15 residues long. Germline trimming cut 4 bases from V and 3 bases from J; bases unmatched to any gene: 8. The CDR3: CASSPPGTGRYEQYF. In nucleotides, the CDR3 is TGTGCCAGCAGCCCCCCAGGGACAGGGCGCTACGAGCAGTACTTC.

This chain joins TRBV20-1 and TRBJ2-1; D gene ambiguous. V was clipped by 1 base and J by 0 bases, with 10 bases between them. Germline assignment: CDR1 DFQATT and CDR2 SNEGSKA (reference sequence). The CDR3 covers 15 residues. CDR3 coding DNA: TGCAGTGCTAGAGCGGACCTCAGCTCCTACAATGAGCAGTTCTTC. Translated, it gives CSARADLSSYNEQFF.

The chain employs TRBV4-3 and TRBJ2-1; 7 bases map to TRBD2. Germline values: CDR1 LGHNA, CDR2 YSLEER. The CDR3 is made up of 16 amino acids. V lost 0 bases to trimming and J lost 4 bases; unmatched junction nucleotides: 6. CDR3 in DNA: TGCGCCAGCAGCCAAGAACTAGCGCTATCTTACAATGAGCAGTTCTTC. This codes for CASSQELALSYNEQFF.

V gene TRBV30 combines with J gene TRBJ1-2, with 7 bases matching TRBD1. V dropped 8 bases and J dropped 5; count of bases not matched to a gene: 11. CDR1 and CDR2 (germline): GTSNPN, SVGIG (reference sequence). The CDR3 is 13 amino acids. The CDR3 nucleotides read TGTGCCGTTGACAGGGAGGTTCGGTATGGCTACACCTTC. This codes for CAVDREVRYGYTF.

The chain carries TRBV21-1 and TRBJ2-7; TRBD2, the table's D call, lacks a check against the DNA. TRBV21-1 is tagged as a pseudogene. The CDR3 sequence is 18 residues long. CDR3 nucleotides: TGTGCCAGCAGCAACCCTCCCGCGGACAGAGGACCTACCTACGAGCAGTACTTC. This translates into CASSNPPADRGPTYEQYF.